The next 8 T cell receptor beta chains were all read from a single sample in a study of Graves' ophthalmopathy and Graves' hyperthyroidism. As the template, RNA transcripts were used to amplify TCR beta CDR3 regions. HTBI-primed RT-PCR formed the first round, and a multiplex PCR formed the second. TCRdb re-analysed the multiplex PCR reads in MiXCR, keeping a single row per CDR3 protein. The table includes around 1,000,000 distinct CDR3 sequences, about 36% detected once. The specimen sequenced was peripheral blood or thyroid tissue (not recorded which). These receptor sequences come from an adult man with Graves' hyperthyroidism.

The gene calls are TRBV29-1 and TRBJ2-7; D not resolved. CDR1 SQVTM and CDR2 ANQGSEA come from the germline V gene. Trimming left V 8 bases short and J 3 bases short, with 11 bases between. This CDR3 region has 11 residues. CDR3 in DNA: TGCAGCTTACACAGTTACTACGAGCAGTACTTC. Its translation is CSLHSYYEQYF.

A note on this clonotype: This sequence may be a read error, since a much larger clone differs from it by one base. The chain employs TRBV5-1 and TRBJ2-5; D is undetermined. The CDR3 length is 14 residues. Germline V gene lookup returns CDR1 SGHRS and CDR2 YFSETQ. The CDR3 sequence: CAGSLRSGQETQYF. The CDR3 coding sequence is TGCGCCGGCAGCTTGCGGTCAGGACAAGAGACCCAGTACTTC.

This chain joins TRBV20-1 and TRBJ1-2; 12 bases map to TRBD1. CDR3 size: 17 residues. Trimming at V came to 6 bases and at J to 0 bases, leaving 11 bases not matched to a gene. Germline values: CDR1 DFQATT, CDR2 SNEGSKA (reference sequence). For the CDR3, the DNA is TGCAGTGCCAGTACGGGACAGGGGGCCAATACTAACTATGGCTACACCTTC. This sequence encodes CSASTGQGANTNYGYTF.

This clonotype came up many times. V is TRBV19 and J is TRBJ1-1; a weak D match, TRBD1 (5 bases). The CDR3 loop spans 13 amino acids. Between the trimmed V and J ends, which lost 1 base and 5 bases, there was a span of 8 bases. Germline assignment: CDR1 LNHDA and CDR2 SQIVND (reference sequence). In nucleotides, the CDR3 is TGTGCCAGTAGTATAGGGGGCTGGACTGAAGCTTTCTTT. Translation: CASSIGGWTEAFF.

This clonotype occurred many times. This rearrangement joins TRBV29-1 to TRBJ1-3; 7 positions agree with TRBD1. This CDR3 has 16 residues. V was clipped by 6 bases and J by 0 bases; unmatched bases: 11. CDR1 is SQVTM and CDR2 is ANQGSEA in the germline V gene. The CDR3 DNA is TGCAGCGTCGGCCCTACAGGGGAAACCTCTGGAAACACCATATATTTT. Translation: CSVGPTGETSGNTIYF. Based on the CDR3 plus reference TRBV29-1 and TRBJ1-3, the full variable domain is SAVISQKPSRDICQRGTSLTIQCQVDSQVTMMFWYRQQPGQSLTLIATANQGSEATYESGFVIDKFPISRPNLTFSTLTVSNMSPEDSSIYLCSVGPTGETSGNTIYFGEGSWLTVV.

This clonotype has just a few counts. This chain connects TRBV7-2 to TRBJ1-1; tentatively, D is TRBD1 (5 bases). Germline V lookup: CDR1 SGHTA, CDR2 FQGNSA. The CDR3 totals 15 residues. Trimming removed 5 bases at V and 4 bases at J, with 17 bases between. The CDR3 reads CASSPRPQGVTEAFF. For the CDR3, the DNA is TGTGCCAGCAGCCCTCGCCCCCAGGGAGTCACTGAAGCTTTCTTT.

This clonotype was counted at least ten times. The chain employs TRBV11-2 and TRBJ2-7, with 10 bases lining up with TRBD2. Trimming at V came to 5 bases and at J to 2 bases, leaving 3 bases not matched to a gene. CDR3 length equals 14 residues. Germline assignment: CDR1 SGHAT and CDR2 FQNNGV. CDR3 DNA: TGTGCCAGCAGCATGAGCGGGGGGGCCTACGAGCAGTACTTC. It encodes CASSMSGGAYEQYF.

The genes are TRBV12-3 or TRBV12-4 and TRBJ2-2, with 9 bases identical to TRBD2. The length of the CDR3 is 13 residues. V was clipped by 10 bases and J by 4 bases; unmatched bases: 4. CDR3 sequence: CATLAGGTGELFF. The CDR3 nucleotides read TGTGCCACACTAGCGGGCGGCACCGGGGAGCTGTTTTTT.